Below are 5 T cell receptor beta chains sequenced from a single sample in a study of CD8 T cells in Susac syndrome (dated by TCRdb to between 2019 and 2020). The library was obtained by the immunoSEQ multiplex PCR assay. RNA was extracted with the RNeasy kit and roughly 0.45 to 1 ug was reverse transcribed using random hexamers. TCRdb itself trimmed the public reads at Q25 with fastp, ran MiXCR and retained productive beta chains. Each entry merges the rows of one CDR3 protein and shows their most common DNA and genes. The sample table lists under 150,000 distinct CDR3 sequences, roughly 94% of them with a count of one. About 0.13% of the sample is held by the ten biggest clonotypes. What was sequenced was CD4+ T cells from PBMCs. Receptor source: a human donor with multiple sclerosis.

The chain recombines TRBV11-1 with TRBJ2-5, with D maybe TRBD2 (5 bases). The germline CDR1 and CDR2 sequences are SGHAT and FQDESV (reference sequence). This CDR3 has 17 residues. Trimming took off 7 bases at V and 4 bases at J, with 25 bases between the two ends. As DNA, the CDR3 is TGTGCCAGCACCGATTCTGGGTCCGGGAAGAACTCAGAGACCCAGTACTTC. Its translation is CASTDSGSGKNSETQYF.

The rearrangement links TRBV5-1 to TRBJ1-2, with 7 bases that match TRBD1. The CDR3 extends over 13 amino acids. CDR1 and CDR2 (germline): SGHRS, YFSETQ. Trimming removed 4 bases from V and 7 bases from J; junction bases left unmatched: 7. The CDR3 bases are TGCGCCAGCAGCCCCGGGACAGACGTTGGCTACACCTTC. Translating it yields CASSPGTDVGYTF.

V and J are TRBV30 and TRBJ1-1; D uncertain. The CDR3 runs 13 residues. Trimming removed 1 base at V and 3 bases at J, with 9 bases between. CDR1 and CDR2 from the germline V gene are GTSNPN and SVGIG (reference sequence). CDR3 amino acids: CAWSDGYYTEAFF. Written as DNA, the CDR3 is TGTGCCTGGAGTGACGGTTACTACACTGAAGCTTTCTTT. Together with reference TRBV30 and TRBJ1-1, the CDR3 gives the full variable domain: SQTIHQWPATLVQPVGSPLSLECTVEGTSNPNLYWYRQAAGRGLQLLFYSVGIGQISSEVPQNLSASRPQDRQFILSSKKLLLSDSGFYLCAWSDGYYTEAFFGQGTRLTVV.

The chain is built from TRBV29-1 and TRBJ2-7; D is possibly TRBD1 (6 bases). Germline CDR1 reads SQVTM; CDR2 reads ANQGSEA. The germline V and J ends were trimmed by 6 bases and 6 bases, with 18 bases remaining between them. The CDR3 sequence is 13 residues long. The DNA of the CDR3 is TGCAGCGTACGCTCGACAGGAGAGGGCGAGCAGTACTTC. Translation: CSVRSTGEGEQYF.

This sequence joins TRBV6-5 and TRBJ2-3; D is tentatively TRBD1 or TRBD2 (5 bases each). V lost 4 bases, J lost 2 bases, and 13 bases lay in between. CDR1 and CDR2 (germline): MNHEY, SVGAGI. The CDR3 consists of 15 residues. The CDR3 loop is CASSSRDGATDTQYF. CDR3 bases: TGTGCCAGCAGTTCCCGGGACGGAGCCACAGATACGCAGTATTTT.